This T cell receptor beta chain emerged from a study of cytomegalovirus exposure and HLA in healthy donors (dated by TCRdb to about 2017). Regarding the study in general: An earlier analysis of roughly 610 of the donors reported 276 Gb of sequence data and 95 million to 120 million unique TCR beta sequences obtained from about 180 million T cells. The study used immunosequencing to profile the T cell repertoires of more than 650 subjects and linked those repertoires to cytomegalovirus serostatus. Approximately 300 gigabases of sequencing data and roughly 81 million unique TCR sequences made up an early release that covered around 640 HLA-typed donors. In addition to the first cohort of several hundred subjects, a separate validation cohort of under 150 different subjects was used. Both class I and class II loci were covered by HLA typing, at four-digit resolution. The study combined high-throughput TCR immunosequencing, statistical association of individual TCRs with disease status, and machine learning to predict cytomegalovirus infection status. A later analysis re-analyzed previously published TCR beta repertoires from about 600 donors and added high-resolution HLA genotyping to study TCR occurrence patterns. A few DR-DQ haplotypes were handled as single units for association and clustering because linkage in the cohort was strong. In a later genetic analysis, genome-wide SNP genotypes for about 65% of the roughly 670 donors were used, and that subset was treated as a discovery cohort. Across some 400 genotyped donors of the cohort, an average of roughly 230,000 unique TCR beta nucleotide sequences per donor were sequenced, and roughly 20% of those sequences were non-productive. Rather than drawing on any new phenotypic data, the later analysis identified candidate immune exposures from TCR beta sequences and the way those sequences occurred across donors. The aim of the study was to test whether cataloging public T cell receptors could identify signatures of past pathogen exposure. An earlier analysis of approximately 630 of the donors applied high-throughput TCR beta sequencing to assess whether each TCR beta V gene segment acted as functional or pseudogenic. All discovery cohort repertoires had been generated using a single sequencing platform. Of the roughly 390 genotyped donors, about 80% fell in the genetic ancestry cluster associated with self-reported Caucasian donors. The number of typed donors differed by locus: roughly 629-640 for A, B, C, DRB1 and DQB1; some 500 for DQA1; about 600 for DPA1; and 400 to 480 for DPB1. Alongside the repertoire data, information on donor age, sex, ethnicity and CMV serostatus was compiled.

The cohort was made up of about 670 healthy bone marrow donors. At the time of sampling, every cohort member was nominally healthy, though immune exposures that went unrecorded were likely present. The donor was CMV seropositive and belonged to the group of over 250 seropositive cohort members. Each donor provided a peripheral blood sample, and peripheral blood mononuclear cells were used for TCR beta sequencing. The Qiagen DNeasy Blood Extraction Kit was used to extract genomic DNA from the blood cell samples. Worth noting for this clone: Its cognate antigen has yet to be identified. No base quality values were provided; no much bigger clone lies one nucleotide off.

The paper as a whole reports these results and caveats: A total of about 150 TCR beta chains were listed by the study as associated with cytomegalovirus. Cytomegalovirus status was reported to be diagnosed by the classifier with high specificity and sensitivity in both the original and validation cohorts. The only immune exposure information available for the cohort was CMV serostatus. Presence/absence analyses assumed roughly uniform sequencing depth across donors, an assumption that may not hold. A cluster of highly shared sequence variants was judged likely to represent a technical artifact of the sequencing pipeline. Linkage disequilibrium might explain the correlated functional status among segregating V segments, but an unknown experimental factor could not be ruled out. When HLA alleles, especially DR and DQ, strongly co-occurred, attributing TCR associations to individual alleles was difficult. While some public TCRs were present in many individuals, most TCR sequences turned up only very rarely across donors. A further reported finding was that TCR beta sequences accurately predicted the HLA-A and HLA-B alleles for most subjects in the first cohort. A later genetic analysis reported fewer N-insertions in productive TCRs among donors in an Asian-associated ancestry cluster than the roughly 640-donor mean. The authors suggested that the approach could potentially be extended to other disease states and immunological phenotypes. In a later analysis, TCR association rates were found to vary across HLA loci, with the most associated TCRs seen for DRB1 alleles and the fewest for HLA-C alleles. V-gene and J-gene trimming of TCR beta chains was associated with a missense DCLRE1C variant in a later genetic analysis, and the association was replicated in an independent cohort. Because counts were too low, 15 or so rarely observed V segments, including chromosome 9 orphons, were excluded from the earlier analysis of around 590 of the donors. A few of the identified cytomegalovirus-associated TCR beta chains were confirmed in vitro to be specific for cytomegalovirus antigens. Specific HLA alleles were associated with about 17,000 TCR beta sequences at a false discovery rate of 0.05 in a later analysis. In an earlier analysis of approximately 600 of the donors, most TCR beta V segments were observed in productive rearrangements about 87% or about 30% of the time, broadly matching IMGT annotations. This cohort had only TCR beta chains sequenced, and the lack of alpha or paired-chain data limited which features could be detected. Compared with equally common non-associated chains, HLA-associated TCR beta chains in a later analysis were more clonally expanded and had lower generation probabilities. A later analysis reported that several top co-occurrence clusters appeared linked to parvovirus B19, influenza, CMV and Epstein-Barr virus. A later analysis found that most CMV-associated TCR beta chains appeared HLA-restricted, with HLA associations seemingly driven largely by CMV exposure. Because HLA typing was missing for some donors at each locus, association tests included only the typed subset. Because the 87-base-pair reads could not distinguish some IMGT-functional V segments, including TRBV6-2 and TRBV6-3, those segments were excluded.

CDR3 length: 14 amino acids, cysteine to phenylalanine. Only the CDR3 part of the read is kept: 42 bases, read in frame from the first base. The germline V gene specifies KGHSH as CDR1 and LQKENI as CDR2. Germline trimming amounts to 8 bases on V and 2 bases on J, with 6 as the count of junction bases outside the gene matches. The library was produced with the immunoSEQ multiplex PCR assay. For the multiplex PCR, a mixture combining 60 forward primers for TCR Vbeta segments and 13 reverse primers for TCR Jbeta segments was used. Amplification of the CDR3 region of rearranged TCR beta genes was performed with a multiplex PCR assay on genomic DNA. On the Illumina HiSeq System, the amplified TCR beta libraries were sequenced as 87-base-pair reads. As for the authors' bioinformatics: Across the 500 to 700 repertoires, a later analysis counted 78 million or so unique TCR beta chains, around 10 million of which were shared by at least two donors. To remove PCR and sequencing errors, raw reads were error-corrected and collapsed into unique sequences using a nearest-neighbor algorithm that merged closely related sequences. Alignment of CDR3 sequences to IMGT reference sequences was used to assign V, D and J gene segments. Each retained sequence needed at least a six-nucleotide match to both a V gene segment and a J gene segment. Rearrangements were called productive when the CDR3 lacked stop codons and stayed in frame with V and J; all others were non-productive. CDR3 was defined by IMGT convention, running from the second conserved V-encoded cysteine to the conserved J-encoded phenylalanine. In an earlier analysis of roughly 580 of the donors, sequences lacking an unambiguous match to a single V gene segment were excluded. An earlier analysis of some 500 of the donors classified V segments as functional when productive rearrangements were above 56.7% and as segregating when the standard deviation between donors was above 5%. A statistical classification framework was built for diagnosing cytomegalovirus status from the catalog of TCR beta chain sequences. A later analysis assigned V and J genes by comparing TCR nucleotide sequences with IMGT/GENE-DB human TR gene sequences. A later analysis assigned CDR3 sequences and most-parsimonious VDJ recombination scenarios with the TCRdist pipeline. In a later analysis, each TCR beta chain was defined by its CDR3 amino acid sequence together with its V-gene family, and reads without a unique V-gene family were excluded. A later analysis removed 500 to 650 highly shared, low-generation-probability nucleotide sequences to deal with suspected cross-contamination and a sequencing artifact. A later analysis calculated a clonal expansion index for each public chain from normalized within-repertoire ranks of inferred template counts. A later analysis computed generation probabilities with a VDJ recombination model fitted to out-of-frame rearrangements, and checked the results against IGoR. Hypergeometric tests were used in a later analysis to score TCR-TCR, TCR-HLA and TCR-CMV co-occurrence, with a repertoire-size bias correction applied to the TCR pairs. In a later analysis, false discovery rates were estimated by permuting HLA or CMV assignments 20 times. A later analysis grouped co-occurring TCRs with DBSCAN, adding TCRdist sequence similarity when clustering within HLA-allele-positive subsets. Repertoires with fewer than 30,000 or more than 120,000 public chains were left out of co-occurrence clustering, as were several repertoires with anomalous nucleotide sharing. The table was pulled from immuneACCESS by TCRdb, which kept in-frame rearrangements only. Such tables lose some clones; where checked, under half of the loss comes from unresolved V genes, and the rest has no known cause. The DNA was the basis for D and trimming; V, J and clone size are from that table. Here the sample has nearly 200,000 clones; about 81% occur a single time. Over 5% of the sample is in the top ten clones.

The specimen sequenced was PBMCs. This clonotype originated in a woman aged 45-65 years in good health and CMV-seropositive. The V and J genes are TRBV18 and TRBJ2-1; 7 of the junction bases match TRBD1. The encoded CDR3 is CASAPGGTYNEQFF. The sequence in DNA is TGTGCCAGCGCGCCAGGGGGAACCTACAATGAGCAGTTCTTC. The entire variable domain, with the stretches around the CDR3 drawn from the reference TRBV18 and TRBJ2-1 proteins, is NAGVMQNPRHLVRRRGQEARLRCSPMKGHSHVYWYRQLPEEGLKFMVYLQKENIIDESGMPKERFSAEFPKEGPSILRIQQVVRGDSAAYFCASAPGGTYNEQFFGPGTRLTVL.